This TCR beta chain was obtained from a study of vaccination effects on CD4 cells after COVID-19. Overall study: After the second dose, samples were taken at median day 72.

Method: immunoSEQ multiplex PCR; TCRdb's copy keeps in-frame clones and lacks some. The sample carries roughly 68,000 clones, 70% to 75% recorded once. There are 11 residues in the CDR3. Germline V gene sequence: CDR1 MNHNS, CDR2 SASEGT. Study conclusions and caveats: Both infection-induced and vaccine-induced clones contracted markedly at late post-vaccination timepoints.

Points on this clone: The antigen is unknown. One end of the junction is discordant with germline, which a read error may explain.

Expansion of antigen-specific CD4+ T cells with viral peptide pools was carried out by the ViraFEST assay before sequencing. When less than 12 days of culture had elapsed, CD4+ T cells were isolated. Two-dose BNT162b2 or mRNA-1273 vaccination was given to participants. Sequences were derived from CD4+ T cells from PBMCs cultured with HCoV-229E spike peptides, sampled after COVID-19 vaccination. The V and J genes are TRBV6-1 and TRBJ1-2; D gene unclear. The receptor's source is a human donor who received a COVID-19 vaccine. The CDR3: CASSESRLRSF. The DNA for the CDR3 is TGTGCCAGCAGTGAATCGCGCCTACGAAGCTTC.